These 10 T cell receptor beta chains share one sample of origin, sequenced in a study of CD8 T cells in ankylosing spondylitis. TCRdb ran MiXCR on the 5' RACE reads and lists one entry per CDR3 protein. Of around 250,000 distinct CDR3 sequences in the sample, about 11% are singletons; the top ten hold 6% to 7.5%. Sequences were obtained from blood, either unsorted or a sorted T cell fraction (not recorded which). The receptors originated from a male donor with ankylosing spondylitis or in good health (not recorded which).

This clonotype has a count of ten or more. The CDR3 reads CSASRSRGEQYF. The CDR3 DNA sequence: TGCAGTGCTAGTCGGAGCAGGGGTGAGCAGTACTTC. J is TRBJ2-7 and V is TRBV20-1; perhaps TRBD1 as D (6 bases). The CDR3 has 12 residues. The germline V and J ends were trimmed by 3 bases and 7 bases, with 13 bases remaining between them. CDR1 and CDR2 (germline): DFQATT, SNEGSKA (reference sequence).

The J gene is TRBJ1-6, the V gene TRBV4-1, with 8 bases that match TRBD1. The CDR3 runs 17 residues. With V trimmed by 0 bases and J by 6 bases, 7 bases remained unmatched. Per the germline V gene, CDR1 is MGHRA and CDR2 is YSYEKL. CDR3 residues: CASSQDFRTGFNSPLHF. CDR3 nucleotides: TGCGCCAGCAGCCAAGATTTCCGGACAGGGTTTAATTCACCCCTCCACTTT.

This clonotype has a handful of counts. The CDR3 spells CASSLGDFSNQPQHF. The DNA for the CDR3 is TGTGCCAGCAGCTTGGGGGACTTTAGCAATCAGCCCCAGCATTTT. This chain connects TRBV7-8 to TRBJ1-5, with D tentatively TRBD1 (5 bases). Deletions cut 3 bases from V and 0 bases from J, with 9 bases between. The CDR3 spans 15 residues. CDR1 is SGHVS, CDR2 FQNEAQ, per germline. The full variable domain, with the rest looked up from reference TRBV7-8 and TRBJ1-5, is GAGVSQSPRYKVAKRGQDVALRCDPISGHVSLFWYQQALGQGPEFLTYFQNEAQLDKSGLPSDRFFAERPEGSVSTLKIQRTQQEDSAVYLCASSLGDFSNQPQHFGDGTRLSIL.

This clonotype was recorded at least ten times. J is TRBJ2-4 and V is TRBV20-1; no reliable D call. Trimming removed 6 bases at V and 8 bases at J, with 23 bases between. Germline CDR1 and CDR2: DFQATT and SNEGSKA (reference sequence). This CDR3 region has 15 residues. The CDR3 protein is CSAPPAGRSEYIQYF. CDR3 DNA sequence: TGCAGTGCCCCCCCCGCCGGAAGGAGCGAGTACATTCAGTACTTC.

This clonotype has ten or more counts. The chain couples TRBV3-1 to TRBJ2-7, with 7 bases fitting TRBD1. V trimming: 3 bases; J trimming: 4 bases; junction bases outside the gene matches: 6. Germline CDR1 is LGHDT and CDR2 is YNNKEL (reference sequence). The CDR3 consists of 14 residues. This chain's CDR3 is CASSHLGTDYEQYF. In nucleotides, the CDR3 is TGTGCCAGCAGCCACCTCGGGACAGATTACGAGCAGTACTTC.

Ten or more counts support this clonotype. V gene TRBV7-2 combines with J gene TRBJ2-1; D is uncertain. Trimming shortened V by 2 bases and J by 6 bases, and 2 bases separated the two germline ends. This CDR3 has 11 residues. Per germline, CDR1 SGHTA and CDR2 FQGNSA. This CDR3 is CASSLINEQFF. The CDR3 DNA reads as TGTGCCAGCAGCTTAATCAATGAGCAGTTCTTC.

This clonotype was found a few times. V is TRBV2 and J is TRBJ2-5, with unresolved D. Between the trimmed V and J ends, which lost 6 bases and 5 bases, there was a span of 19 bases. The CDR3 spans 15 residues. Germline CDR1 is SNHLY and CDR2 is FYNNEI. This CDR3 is CASSGPAVIEETQYF. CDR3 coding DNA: TGTGCCAGCAGCGGGCCTGCGGTGATAGAGGAGACCCAGTACTTC.

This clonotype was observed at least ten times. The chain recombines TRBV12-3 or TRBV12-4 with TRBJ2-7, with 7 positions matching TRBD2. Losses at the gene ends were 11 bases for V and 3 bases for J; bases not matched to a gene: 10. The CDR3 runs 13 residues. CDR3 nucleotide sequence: TGTGCCTCTCGACGAGCGGGGAACTACGAGCAGTACTTC. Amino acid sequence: CASRRAGNYEQYF.

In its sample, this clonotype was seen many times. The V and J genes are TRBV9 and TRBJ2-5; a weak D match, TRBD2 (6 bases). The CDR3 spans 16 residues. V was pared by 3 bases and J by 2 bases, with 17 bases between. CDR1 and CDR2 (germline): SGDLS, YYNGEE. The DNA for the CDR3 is TGTGCCAGCAGCGCAGCGGCAGGCGGGATTCAAGAGACCCAGTACTTC. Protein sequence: CASSAAAGGIQETQYF.

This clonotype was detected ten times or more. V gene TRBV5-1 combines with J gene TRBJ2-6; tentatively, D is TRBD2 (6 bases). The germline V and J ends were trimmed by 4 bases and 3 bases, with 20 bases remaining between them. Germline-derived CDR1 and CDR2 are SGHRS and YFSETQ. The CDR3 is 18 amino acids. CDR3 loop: CASSAVRGGRDGANVLTF. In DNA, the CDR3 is TGCGCCAGCAGCGCCGTAAGGGGAGGTCGTGATGGGGCCAACGTCCTGACTTTC.